This is a list of T cell receptor beta chains from one sample in a study of regulatory T cells in long-lasting Graves disease. TCRdb called the multiplex PCR reads again in MiXCR, with one record for every CDR3 protein. Among some 330,000 distinct CDR3 sequences listed, around 23% were seen once. The sample consisted of peripheral blood mononuclear cells (PBMCs), taken when the disease was refractory, from a patient treated with antithyroid drugs. The receptor set was obtained from a woman between 40 and 55 years old with Graves disease. CDR3s include the opening cysteine and the closing phenylalanine or tryptophan. D genes are given only for firm matches. A clone size is listed for some rows: how often the clone was seen (once, few, many), or a class if it is expanded.

v_gene,abundance,j_gene,d_gene,CDR3aa,CDR3nt
TRBV5-6,-,TRBJ2-7,TRBD2,CASSPQPLADSSYEQYF,TGTGCCAGCAGCCCGCAGCCACTAGCGGATAGCTCCTACGAGCAGTACTTC
TRBV7-6,few,TRBJ2-2,TRBD1,CASSFGTGVTGELFF,TGTGCCAGCAGCTTCGGGACAGGGGTCACCGGGGAGCTGTTTTTT
TRBV20-1,few,TRBJ1-1,TRBD1,CSPWTGSMNTEAFF,TGCAGTCCCTGGACAGGGAGTATGAACACTGAAGCTTTCTTT
TRBV28,many,TRBJ2-7,-,CASSLPGIKSYEQYF,TGTGCCAGCAGTTTACCGGGAATTAAGTCCTACGAGCAGTACTTC
TRBV19,few,TRBJ2-6,-,CASTRWFSGANVLTF,TGTGCCAGCACCCGGTGGTTCTCTGGGGCCAACGTCCTGACTTTC
TRBV28,-,TRBJ2-2,-,CASSLIRVGPGELFF,TGTGCCAGCAGTTTAATCAGGGTCGGCCCCGGGGAGCTGTTTTTT
TRBV14,few,TRBJ2-2,TRBD2,CASSQYSSGSTGELFF,TGTGCCAGCAGCCAATACTCTAGCGGGAGCACCGGGGAGCTGTTTTTT
TRBV28,many,TRBJ2-2,TRBD1,CASSPDRAQAGELFF,TGTGCCAGCAGCCCAGACAGGGCACAGGCCGGGGAGCTGTTTTTT
TRBV28,many,TRBJ2-7,TRBD1,CASSRTGTGGPWQYF,TGTGCCAGCAGCCGTACCGGGACAGGGGGCCCCTGGCAGTACTTC
TRBV12-3/TRBV12-4,many,TRBJ1-6,-,CASSLDQGPSSPLHF,TGTGCCAGCAGTTTGGACCAGGGGCCGTCTTCACCCCTCCACTTT
TRBV28,many,TRBJ2-5,TRBD1,CASSFTGTGGETQYF,TGTGCCAGCAGTTTCACCGGGACAGGCGGGGAGACCCAGTACTTC
TRBV28,many,TRBJ2-5,-,CASRDHNQETQYF,TGTGCCAGCAGGGACCATAATCAAGAGACCCAGTACTTC
TRBV6-2/TRBV6-3,many,TRBJ1-6,TRBD1,CASTPKPGQSLISPLHF,TGTGCCAGCACACCCAAGCCGGGACAGTCACTTATTTCACCCCTCCACTTT
TRBV24-1,many,TRBJ2-7,TRBD1,CATSDPTGINEQYF,TGTGCCACCAGTGATCCGACAGGGATCAACGAGCAGTACTTC
TRBV11-3,many,TRBJ2-5,TRBD1,CASSPSTGDFETQYF,TGTGCCAGCAGCCCCAGTACAGGGGATTTTGAGACCCAGTACTTC
TRBV10-3,-,TRBJ2-5,-,CAISESGAVQETQYF,TGTGCCATCAGTGAGTCCGGAGCGGTTCAAGAGACCCAGTACTTC
TRBV5-4,many,TRBJ2-5,-,CASSLFNQETQYF,TGTGCCAGCAGCTTGTTTAACCAGGAGACCCAGTACTTC
TRBV5-6,-,TRBJ1-3,TRBD1,CASSSGQPGNTIYF,TGTGCCAGCAGCTCGGGACAGCCTGGAAACACCATATATTTT